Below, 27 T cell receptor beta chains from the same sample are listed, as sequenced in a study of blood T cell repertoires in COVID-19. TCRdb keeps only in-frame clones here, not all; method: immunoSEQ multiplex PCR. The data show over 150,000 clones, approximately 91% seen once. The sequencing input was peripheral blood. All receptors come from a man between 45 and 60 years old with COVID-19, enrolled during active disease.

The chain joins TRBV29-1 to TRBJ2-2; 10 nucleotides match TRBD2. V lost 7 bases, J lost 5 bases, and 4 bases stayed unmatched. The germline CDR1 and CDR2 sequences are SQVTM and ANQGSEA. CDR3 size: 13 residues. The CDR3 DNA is TGCAGCGCAGCGGGAGGGTTGACCGGGGAGCTGTTTTTT. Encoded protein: CSAAGGLTGELFF.

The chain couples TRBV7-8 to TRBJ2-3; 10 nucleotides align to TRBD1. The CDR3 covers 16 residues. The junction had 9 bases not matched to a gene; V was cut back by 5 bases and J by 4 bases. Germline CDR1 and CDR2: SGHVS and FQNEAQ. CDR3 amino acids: CASSRDGTGVADTQYF. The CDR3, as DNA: TGTGCCAGCAGCCGGGACGGGACAGGGGTGGCAGATACGCAGTATTTT.

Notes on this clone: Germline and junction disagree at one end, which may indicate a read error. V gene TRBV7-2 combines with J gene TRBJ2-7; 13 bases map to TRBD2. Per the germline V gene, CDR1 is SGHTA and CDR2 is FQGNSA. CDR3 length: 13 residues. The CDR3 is CASRPTGLAGVHF. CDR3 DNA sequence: TGTGCCAGCAGACCTACCGGACTAGCGGGAGTGCACTTC. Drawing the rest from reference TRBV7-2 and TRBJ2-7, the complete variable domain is GAGVSQSPSNKVTEKGKDVELRCDPISGHTALYWYRQSLGQGLEFLIYFQGNSAPDKSGLPSDRFSAERTGGSVSTLTIQRTQQEDSAVYLCASRPTGLAGVHFGPGTRLTVT.

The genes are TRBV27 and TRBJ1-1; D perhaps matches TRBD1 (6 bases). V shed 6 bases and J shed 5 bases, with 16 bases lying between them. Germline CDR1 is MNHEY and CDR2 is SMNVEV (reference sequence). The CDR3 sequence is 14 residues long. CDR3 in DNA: TGTGCCAGCAGAAGAACAGGGTCCCGAACTGAAGCTTTCTTT. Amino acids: CASRRTGSRTEAFF.

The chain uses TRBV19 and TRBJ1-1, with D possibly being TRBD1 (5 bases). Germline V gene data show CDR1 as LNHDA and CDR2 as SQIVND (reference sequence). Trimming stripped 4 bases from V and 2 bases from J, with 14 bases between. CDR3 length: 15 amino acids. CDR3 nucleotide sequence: TGTGCCAGTAGTACTACGGGACTGACAAACACTGAAGCTTTCTTT. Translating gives CASSTTGLTNTEAFF.

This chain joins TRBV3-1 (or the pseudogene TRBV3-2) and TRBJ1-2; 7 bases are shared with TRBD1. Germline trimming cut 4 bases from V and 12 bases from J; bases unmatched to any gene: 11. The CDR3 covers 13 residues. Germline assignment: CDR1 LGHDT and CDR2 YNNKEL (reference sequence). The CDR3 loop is CASSPGTATRHTF. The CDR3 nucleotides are TGTGCCAGCAGCCCTGGGACAGCCACTCGGCACACCTTC.

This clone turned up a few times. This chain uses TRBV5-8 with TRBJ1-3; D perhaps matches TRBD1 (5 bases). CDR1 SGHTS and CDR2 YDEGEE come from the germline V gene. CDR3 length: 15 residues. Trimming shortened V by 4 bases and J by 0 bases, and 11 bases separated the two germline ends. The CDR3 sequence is CASSRGLNSGNTIYF. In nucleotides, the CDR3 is TGTGCCAGCAGCAGGGGACTGAACTCTGGAAACACCATATATTTT.

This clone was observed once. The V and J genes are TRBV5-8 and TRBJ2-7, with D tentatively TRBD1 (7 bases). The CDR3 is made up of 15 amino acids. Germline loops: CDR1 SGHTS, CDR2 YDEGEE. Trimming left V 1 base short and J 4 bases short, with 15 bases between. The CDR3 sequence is CASSLWQGGSYEQYF. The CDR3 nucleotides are TGTGCCAGCAGCTTGTGGCAGGGGGGATCGTACGAGCAGTACTTC.

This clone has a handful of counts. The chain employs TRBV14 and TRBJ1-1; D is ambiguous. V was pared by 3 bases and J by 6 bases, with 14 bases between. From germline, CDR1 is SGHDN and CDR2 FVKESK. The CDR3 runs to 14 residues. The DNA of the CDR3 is TGTGCCAGCAGCCAGATGGCTGTGGGCGCTGAAGCTTTCTTT. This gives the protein CASSQMAVGAEAFF.

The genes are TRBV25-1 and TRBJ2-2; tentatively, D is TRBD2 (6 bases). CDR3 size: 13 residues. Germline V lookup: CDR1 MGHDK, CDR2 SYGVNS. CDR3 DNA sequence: TGTGCGACTAAGGTGGGGGGTTCCGGGGAGCTGTTTTTT. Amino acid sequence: CATKVGGSGELFF.

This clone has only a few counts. CDR3 residues: CASSPGTANTGELFF. CDR3 sequence (DNA): TGTGCCAGCAGCCCCGGGACAGCCAACACCGGGGAGCTGTTTTTT. The chain is built from TRBV5-6 and TRBJ2-2; 7 bases are a match to TRBD1. The V gene end was trimmed by 4 bases and the J gene end by 2 bases; junction bases not matched to a gene: 5. CDR3 size: 15 residues. Germline V lookup: CDR1 SGHDT, CDR2 YYEEEE.

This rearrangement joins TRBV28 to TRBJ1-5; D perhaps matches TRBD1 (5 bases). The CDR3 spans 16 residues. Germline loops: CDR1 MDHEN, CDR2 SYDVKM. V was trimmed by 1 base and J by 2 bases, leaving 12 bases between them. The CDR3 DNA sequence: TGTGCCAGCAGTTTATTGGGGGGAGTCGGCAATCAGCCCCAGCATTTT. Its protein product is CASSLLGGVGNQPQHF.

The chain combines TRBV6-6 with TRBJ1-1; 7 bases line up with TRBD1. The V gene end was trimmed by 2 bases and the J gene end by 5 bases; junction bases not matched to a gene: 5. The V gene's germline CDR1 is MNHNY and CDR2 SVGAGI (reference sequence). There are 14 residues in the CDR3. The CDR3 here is CASSYGTEGTEAFF. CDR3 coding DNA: TGTGCCAGCAGTTACGGGACAGAGGGAACTGAAGCTTTCTTT.

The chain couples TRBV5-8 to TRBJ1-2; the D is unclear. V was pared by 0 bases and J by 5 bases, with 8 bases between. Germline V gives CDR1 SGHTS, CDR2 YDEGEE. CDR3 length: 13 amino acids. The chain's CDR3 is CASSLAGGYGYTF. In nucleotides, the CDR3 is TGTGCCAGCAGCTTGGCCGGAGGATATGGCTACACCTTC.

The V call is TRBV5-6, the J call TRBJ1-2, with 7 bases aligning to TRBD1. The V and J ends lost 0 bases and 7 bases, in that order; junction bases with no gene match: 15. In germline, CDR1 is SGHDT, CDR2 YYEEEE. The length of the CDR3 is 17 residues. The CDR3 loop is CASSLEGRDRARSGYTF. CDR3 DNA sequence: TGTGCCAGCAGCTTGGAAGGTCGGGACAGAGCCCGGAGTGGCTACACCTTC.

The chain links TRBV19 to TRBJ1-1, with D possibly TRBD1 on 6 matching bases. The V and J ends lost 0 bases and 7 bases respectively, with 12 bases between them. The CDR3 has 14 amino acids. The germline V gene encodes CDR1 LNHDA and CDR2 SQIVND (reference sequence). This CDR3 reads CASSIETGLNEAFF. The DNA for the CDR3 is TGTGCCAGTAGTATAGAAACAGGGTTGAATGAAGCTTTCTTT. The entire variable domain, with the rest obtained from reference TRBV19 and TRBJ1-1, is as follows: DGGITQSPKYLFRKEGQNVTLSCEQNLNHDAMYWYRQDPGQGLRLIYYSQIVNDFQKGDIAEGYSVSREKKESFPLTVTSAQKNPTAFYLCASSIETGLNEAFFGQGTRLTVV.

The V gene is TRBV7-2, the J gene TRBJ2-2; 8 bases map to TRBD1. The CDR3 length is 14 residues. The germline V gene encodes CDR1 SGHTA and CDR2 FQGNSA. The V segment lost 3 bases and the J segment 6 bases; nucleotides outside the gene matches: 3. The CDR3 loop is CASSFQGAAGELFF. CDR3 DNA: TGTGCCAGCAGCTTCCAGGGGGCGGCCGGGGAGCTGTTTTTT. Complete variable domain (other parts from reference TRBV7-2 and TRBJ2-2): GAGVSQSPSNKVTEKGKDVELRCDPISGHTALYWYRQSLGQGLEFLIYFQGNSAPDKSGLPSDRFSAERTGGSVSTLTIQRTQQEDSAVYLCASSFQGAAGELFFGEGSRLTVL.

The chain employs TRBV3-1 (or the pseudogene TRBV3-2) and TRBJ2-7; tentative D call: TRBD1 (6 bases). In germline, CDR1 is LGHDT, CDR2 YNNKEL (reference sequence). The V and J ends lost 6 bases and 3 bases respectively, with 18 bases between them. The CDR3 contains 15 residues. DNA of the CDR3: TGTGCCAGCAGTTTCGAACCTACAGGGAGCTACGAGCAGTACTTC. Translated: CASSFEPTGSYEQYF.

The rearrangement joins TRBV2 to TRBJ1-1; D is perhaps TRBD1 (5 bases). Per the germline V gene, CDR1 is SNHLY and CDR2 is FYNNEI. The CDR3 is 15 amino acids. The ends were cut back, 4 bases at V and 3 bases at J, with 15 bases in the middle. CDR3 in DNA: TGTGCCAGCAGTGTGCAGGGAATTAGAGACACTGAAGCTTTCTTT. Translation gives CASSVQGIRDTEAFF.

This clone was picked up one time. The CDR3 protein is CASSYFRDPRDRGFDEQYF. The DNA of the CDR3 is TGTGCCAGCAGTTACTTCAGAGATCCCCGGGACAGGGGGTTTGACGAGCAGTACTTC. The J gene is TRBJ2-7, the V gene TRBV6-2 or TRBV6-3, with 11 bases that match TRBD1. The germline CDR1 and CDR2 sequences are MNHEY and SVGEGT. Trimming at V came to 1 base and at J to 5 bases, leaving 16 bases not matched to a gene. The CDR3 totals 19 residues.

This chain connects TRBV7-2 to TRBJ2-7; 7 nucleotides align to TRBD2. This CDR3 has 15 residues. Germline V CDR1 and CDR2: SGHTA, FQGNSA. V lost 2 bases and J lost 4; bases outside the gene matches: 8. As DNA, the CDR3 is TGTGCCAGCAGCTTACGACACCCCGGGGGGTACGAGCAGTACTTC. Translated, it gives CASSLRHPGGYEQYF.

The CDR3 DNA reads as TGTGCCAGCAGCGCAACAGGGGGCATGAACACTGAAGCTTTCTTT. It encodes CASSATGGMNTEAFF. The V call is TRBV9, the J call TRBJ1-1; the match to TRBD1 covers 9 bases. The CDR3 extends over 15 amino acids. J gave up 0 bases and V 3 bases, and 3 bases lay outside the gene matches. Germline V gene sequence: CDR1 SGDLS, CDR2 YYNGEE.

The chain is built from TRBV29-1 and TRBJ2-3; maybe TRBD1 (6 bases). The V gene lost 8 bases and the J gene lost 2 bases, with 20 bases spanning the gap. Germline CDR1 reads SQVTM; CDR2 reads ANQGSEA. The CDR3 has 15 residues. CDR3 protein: CSLAQGISITDTQYF. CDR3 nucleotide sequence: TGCAGCCTAGCACAGGGTATTTCTATCACAGATACGCAGTATTTT.

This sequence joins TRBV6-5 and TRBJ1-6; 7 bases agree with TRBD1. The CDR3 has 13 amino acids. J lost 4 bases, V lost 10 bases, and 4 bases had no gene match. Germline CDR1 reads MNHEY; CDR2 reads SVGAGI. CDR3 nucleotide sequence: TGTGCCATAACGGACAGGTATAATTCACCCCTCCACTTT. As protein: CAITDRYNSPLHF.

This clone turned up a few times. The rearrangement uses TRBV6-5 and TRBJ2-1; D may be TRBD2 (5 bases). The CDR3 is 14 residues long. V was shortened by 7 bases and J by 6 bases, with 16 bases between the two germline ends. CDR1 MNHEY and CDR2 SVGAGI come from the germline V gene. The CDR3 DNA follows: TGTGCCAGCACCAATACCCTACTAGGCAATGAGCAGTTCTTC. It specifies CASTNTLLGNEQFF.

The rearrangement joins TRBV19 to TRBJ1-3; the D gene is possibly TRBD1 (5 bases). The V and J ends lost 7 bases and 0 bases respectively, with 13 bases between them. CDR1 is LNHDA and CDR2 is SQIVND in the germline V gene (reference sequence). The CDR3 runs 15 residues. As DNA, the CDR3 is TGTGCCAGTACGGGACTGTCGAGCTCTGGAAACACCATATATTTT. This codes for CASTGLSSSGNTIYF.

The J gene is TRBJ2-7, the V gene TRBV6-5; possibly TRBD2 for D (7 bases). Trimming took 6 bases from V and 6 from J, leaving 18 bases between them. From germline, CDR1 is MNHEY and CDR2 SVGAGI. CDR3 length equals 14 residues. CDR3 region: CASRSQGGWVEQYF. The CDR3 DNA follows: TGTGCCAGCAGATCACAGGGAGGGTGGGTCGAGCAGTACTTC.